This section outlines one T cell receptor (beta chain) sequence together with its context. The protocol was immunoSEQ multiplex PCR, while the TCRdb copy is restricted to in-frame clones and leaves out a portion. The sample yields tens of thousands of clones, just under 95% seen once. These data are taken from a study of cytomegalovirus exposure and HLA in healthy donors. Germline-derived CDR1 and CDR2 are MNHEY and SVGAGI. The CDR3 runs 13 residues. Trimming removed 7 bases at V and 4 bases at J, with 12 bases between. The rearrangement links TRBV6-5 to TRBJ2-3, with D maybe TRBD2 (7 bases). This sequence was found in a woman between 18 and 29 years old in good health and CMV-seropositive. Sample: PBMCs. The CDR3 loop reads CASKGGGSDTQYF. CDR3 DNA: TGTGCCAGCAAGGGGGGGGGCTCAGATACGCAGTATTTT.